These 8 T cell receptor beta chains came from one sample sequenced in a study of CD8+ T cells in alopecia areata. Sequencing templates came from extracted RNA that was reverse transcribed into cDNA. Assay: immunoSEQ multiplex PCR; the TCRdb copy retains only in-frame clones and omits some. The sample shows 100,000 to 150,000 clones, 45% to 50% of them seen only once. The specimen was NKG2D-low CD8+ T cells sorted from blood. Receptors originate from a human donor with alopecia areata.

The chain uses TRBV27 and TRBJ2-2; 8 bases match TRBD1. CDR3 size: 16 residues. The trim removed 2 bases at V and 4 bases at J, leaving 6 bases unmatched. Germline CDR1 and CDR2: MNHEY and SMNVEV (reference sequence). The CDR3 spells CASSLTGGLVTGELFF. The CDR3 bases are TGTGCCAGCAGTTTAACAGGGGGTCTTGTCACCGGGGAGCTGTTTTTT.

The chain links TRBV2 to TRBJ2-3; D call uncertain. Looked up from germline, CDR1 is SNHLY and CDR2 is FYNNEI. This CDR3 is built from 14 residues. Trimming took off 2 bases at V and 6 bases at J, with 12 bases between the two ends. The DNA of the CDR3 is TGTGCCAGCAGTGAAACGTGGGCTCCGGATACGCAGTATTTT. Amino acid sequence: CASSETWAPDTQYF.

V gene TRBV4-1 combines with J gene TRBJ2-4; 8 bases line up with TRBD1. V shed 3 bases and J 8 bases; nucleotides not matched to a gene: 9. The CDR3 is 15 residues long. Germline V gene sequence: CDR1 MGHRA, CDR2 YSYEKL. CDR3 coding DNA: TGCGCCAGCAGCCACACAGGGGGAAGGAGGGACATTCAGTACTTC. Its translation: CASSHTGGRRDIQYF.

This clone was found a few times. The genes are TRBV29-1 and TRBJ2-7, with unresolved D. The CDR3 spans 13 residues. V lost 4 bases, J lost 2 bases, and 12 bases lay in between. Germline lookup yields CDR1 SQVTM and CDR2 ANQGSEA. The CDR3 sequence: CSVGTPAAYEQYF. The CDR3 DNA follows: TGCAGCGTTGGTACCCCGGCAGCCTACGAGCAGTACTTC.

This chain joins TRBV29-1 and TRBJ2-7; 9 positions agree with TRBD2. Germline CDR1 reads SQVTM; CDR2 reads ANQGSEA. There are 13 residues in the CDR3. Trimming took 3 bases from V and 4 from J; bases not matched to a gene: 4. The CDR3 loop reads CSVEAGGLYEQYF. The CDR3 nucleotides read TGCAGCGTTGAGGCGGGGGGGCTTTACGAGCAGTACTTC.

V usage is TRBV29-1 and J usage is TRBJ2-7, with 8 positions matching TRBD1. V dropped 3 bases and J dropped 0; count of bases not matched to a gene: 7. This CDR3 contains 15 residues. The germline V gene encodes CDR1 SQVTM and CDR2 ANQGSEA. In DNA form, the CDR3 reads TGCAGCGTTGAGGGACAGGTGGACAACTCCTACGAGCAGTACTTC. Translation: CSVEGQVDNSYEQYF.

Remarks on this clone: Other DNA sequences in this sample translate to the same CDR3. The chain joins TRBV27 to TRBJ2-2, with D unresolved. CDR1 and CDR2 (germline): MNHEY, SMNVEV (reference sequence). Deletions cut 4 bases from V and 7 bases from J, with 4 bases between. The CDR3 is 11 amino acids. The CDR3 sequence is CASSSYGELFF. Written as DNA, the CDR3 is TGTGCCAGCAGTTCCTACGGGGAGCTGTTTTTT.

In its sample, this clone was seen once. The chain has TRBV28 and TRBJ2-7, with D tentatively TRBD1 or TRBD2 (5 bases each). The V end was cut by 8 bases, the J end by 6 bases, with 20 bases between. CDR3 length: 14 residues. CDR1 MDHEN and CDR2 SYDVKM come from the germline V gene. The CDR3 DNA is TGTGCCAGCCTTAGACCGGGGTTGGGGACCGAGCAGTACTTC. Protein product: CASLRPGLGTEQYF. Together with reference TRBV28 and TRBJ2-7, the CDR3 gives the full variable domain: DVKVTQSSRYLVKRTGEKVFLECVQDMDHENMFWYRQDPGLGLRLIYFSYDVKMKEKGDIPEGYSVSREKKERFSLILESASTNQTSMYLCASLRPGLGTEQYFGPGTRLTVT.